A selection of T cell receptor beta chains follows, all from one sample in a study of T-cell reconstitution after alpha-beta-depleted transplantation in children. Each CDR3 protein gets one entry after TCRdb re-called the PCR reads with MiXCR. Of under 250,000 distinct CDR3 sequences detected, under 20% appear once; the ten largest clones hold roughly two fifths. The sequences come from PBMCs, mostly from graft donor cells, collected 360 days after TCRalphabeta/CD19-depleted stem cell transplant. The receptors were gathered from a male patient between 2 and 10 years old who had a stem cell transplant for acute lymphoblastic leukemia, so the T cells may come from the graft donor. CDR3s include the opening cysteine and the closing phenylalanine or tryptophan. A D gene is named only where the DNA matches it firmly. Expanded clones are given a class, and other clones once, few, many or no size at all.

j_call v_call d_call clone_size cdr3_nt cdr3_aa
TRBJ1-3 TRBV5-5 NA few TGTGCCAGCAGCCCCCAGGAAAACACCATATATTTT CASSPQENTIYF
TRBJ2-7 TRBV12-3/TRBV12-4 TRBD2 NA TGTGCCAGCAGTCCCGGACTAGCGGGGGCCTACGAGCAGTACTTC CASSPGLAGAYEQYF
TRBJ2-2 TRBV6-5 TRBD2 NA TGTGCCAGCAGTTACAGTTTAGCGGGGGGGAACACCGGGGAGCTGTTTTTT CASSYSLAGGNTGELFF
TRBJ2-1 TRBV2 TRBD1 NA TGTGCCAGCAGTCCCCGGGACAGGGTGGTTGAGCAGTTCTTC CASSPRDRVVEQFF
TRBJ2-2 TRBV5-1 TRBD1 few TGCGCCAGCAGCCCACCGGGACAGGTGAACACCGGGGAGCTGTTTTTT CASSPPGQVNTGELFF
TRBJ2-7 TRBV7-6 TRBD1 few TGTGCCAGCAGCTCGGGACAGCCCCTATGGGAGCAGTACTTC CASSSGQPLWEQYF
TRBJ1-1 TRBV4-3 NA NA TGCGCCAGCAGCCAATCCCGAGGTTTCGGTGATGCTTTCTTT CASSQSRGFGDAFF
TRBJ2-5 TRBV21-1 NA many TGTGCCAGCAGCAAGAGGGAGGGAGAGACCCAGTACTTC CASSKREGETQYF
TRBJ1-2 TRBV29-1 TRBD1 few TGCAGCGTTCTTGATAGGGGGCTCGGGGGCTACACCTTC CSVLDRGLGGYTF
TRBJ2-7 TRBV6-1 NA NA TGTGCCAGCAGACAACCAGGACAGTTAAGCGACGAGCAGTACTTC CASRQPGQLSDEQYF
TRBJ1-5 TRBV19 NA NA TGTGCCAGTAGTATTCCGGGAGGGGTAGATCAGCCCCAGCATTTT CASSIPGGVDQPQHF
TRBJ2-3 TRBV6-2/TRBV6-3 NA NA TGTGCCAGCAAAGACCTCGGTACGCAGTATTTT CASKDLGTQYF
TRBJ2-1 TRBV11-1 NA few TGTGCCAGCAGCTGTAGGCGGACCCCCCAATTACATAAGAATGAGCAGTTCTTC CASSCRRTPQLHKNEQFF
TRBJ2-5 TRBV5-1 NA NA TGCGCCAGCAGCTTCGAGGGACGGGAAGAGACCCAGTACTTC CASSFEGREETQYF
TRBJ1-4 TRBV4-3 TRBD1 few TGCGCCAGCAGCTTGATTCCAGGGGGGTCCAATGAAAAACTGTTTTTT CASSLIPGGSNEKLFF
TRBJ1-1 TRBV12-3/TRBV12-4 NA few TGTGCCAGCACAGGCGGCTTTCCGAACACTGAAGCTTTCTTT CASTGGFPNTEAFF
TRBJ1-1 TRBV29-1 NA NA TGCAGCGTCGGTTTTCAGGGGCTACGAGACCGTGAAGCTTTCTTT CSVGFQGLRDREAFF
TRBJ2-3 TRBV27 NA few TGTGCCAGCAGTTTATCGGGGCCAGGGGATACGCAGTATTTT CASSLSGPGDTQYF
TRBJ2-7 TRBV5-1 NA NA TGCGCCAGCAGCTCGGGGCGGACCACCTACGAGCAGTACTTC CASSSGRTTYEQYF
TRBJ1-1 TRBV12-3/TRBV12-4 TRBD1 NA TGTGCCAGCAGTTCCACAGGGGGTACTGAAGCTTTCTTT CASSSTGGTEAFF
TRBJ1-3 TRBV3-1 NA NA TGTGCCAGCAGCCCCCGGTCAGCTGGAAACACCATATATTTT CASSPRSAGNTIYF
TRBJ1-1 TRBV28 NA NA TGTGCCAGCAGTCTGAGCGGGCCCATGAACACTGAAGCTTTCTTT CASSLSGPMNTEAFF
TRBJ2-3 TRBV29-1 NA few TGCAGCGTTGTTCTGCGCCTACGGGACACTCAGTATTTT CSVVLRLRDTQYF
TRBJ2-2 TRBV18 TRBD1 NA TGTGCCAGCTCACCCACAGGGGCCTCGAACACCGGGGAGCTGTTTTTT CASSPTGASNTGELFF
TRBJ2-5 TRBV20-1 NA few TGCAGTGGTGACGAAGGGCTTAAAGAGACCCAGTACTTC CSGDEGLKETQYF
TRBJ2-7 TRBV7-9 TRBD2 few TGTGCCAGCAGCCCCGGGGGGACCTACGAGCAGTACTTC CASSPGGTYEQYF
TRBJ2-3 TRBV10-2 TRBD2 few TGCGCCAGCAGTGAGACTAGCGGGGTTACGCAGTATTTT CASSETSGVTQYF
TRBJ1-2 TRBV18 NA NA TGTGCCAGCTCACCGATGGGGAACGGCTACACCTTC CASSPMGNGYTF
TRBJ2-4 TRBV20-1 NA few TGCAGTGCTAGAGATTACGAGGGCTCCCCCGGCGACATTCAGTACTTC CSARDYEGSPGDIQYF
TRBJ2-4 TRBV11-2 TRBD1 once TGTGCCAGCAGCTACTTGGGACAGCTGAAAAACATTCAGTACTTC CASSYLGQLKNIQYF
TRBJ1-1 TRBV11-2 TRBD1 NA TGTGCCAGCAGCTGGACAGGTAACACTGAAGCTTTCTTT CASSWTGNTEAFF
TRBJ2-7 TRBV5-1 NA NA TGCGCCAGCAGCCGAGAGGGAACCTACGAGCAGTACTTC CASSREGTYEQYF
TRBJ2-1 TRBV13 NA NA TGTGCCAGCAGCTCTCCGGACGGCGGGAACAATGAGCAGTTCTTC CASSSPDGGNNEQFF
TRBJ2-1 TRBV7-6 TRBD1 NA TGTGCCAGCAGCCTTCCCGGGACAGGAAGCAATGAGCAGTTCTTC CASSLPGTGSNEQFF
TRBJ2-7 TRBV6-5 NA NA TGTGCCAGCAGTTACTCCCGTGAAGGCTCCTACGAGCAGTACTTC CASSYSREGSYEQYF